This entry concerns a single T cell receptor (beta chain). Its target is not known. Here immunoSEQ multiplex PCR was the method, and the copy in TCRdb shows in-frame clones only, minus some. Among tens of thousands of clones listed, roughly nine tenths were seen once. These data belong to a study of a mutant IDH1 vaccine in newly diagnosed glioma. For the study at large: Earlier care involved radiotherapy, temozolomide, or both, and the majority received both.

Stated time point: week 35, safety follow-up. The content of each vaccine dose was 300 ug of mutant IDH1 20-mer peptide, and topical imiquimod accompanied it. The V and J ends lost 0 bases and 4 bases, in that order; junction bases with no gene match: 13. Germline V CDR1 and CDR2: SGHRS, YFSETQ. CDR3 length: 20 amino acids. This TCR derives from a man between 35 and 55 years old with glioma. The chain carries TRBV5-1 and TRBJ2-5; TRBD2 agrees at 15 bases. Source: PBMCs, taken from a glioma patient whose treatment included an IDH1 peptide vaccine. The CDR3 bases are TGCGCCAGCAGCTTGGGGGTCCTCGGACTAGCGGGAGGGACTAGAGAGACCCAGTACTTC. Its translation is CASSLGVLGLAGGTRETQYF. The entire variable domain, with the rest obtained from reference TRBV5-1 and TRBJ2-5, is as follows: KAGVTQTPRYLIKTRGQQVTLSCSPISGHRSVSWYQQTPGQGLQFLFEYFSETQRNKGNFPGRFSGRQFSNSRSEMNVSTLELGDSALYLCASSLGVLGLAGGTRETQYFGPGTRLLVL.